The present T cell receptor (beta chain) was sequenced within a study of blood T cell repertoires in COVID-19. Germline-derived CDR1 and CDR2 are LNHDA and SQIVND (reference sequence). This CDR3 has 13 residues. The germline V and J ends were trimmed by 3 bases and 5 bases, with 10 bases remaining between them. Some clones are missing from TCRdb's copy, which holds only in-frame ones; the method was immunoSEQ multiplex PCR. Among around 310,000 clones listed, roughly nine tenths were seen once. Cohort assignment relied on participant-reported clinical history. This clone appeared once. The sample consisted of PBMCs or T cells enriched from blood (not recorded which). The rearrangement uses TRBV19 and TRBJ1-2; D is uncertain. The sequence derives from a woman between 25 and 40 years old who had recovered from COVID-19. The CDR3 loop reads CASSIRVGYGYTF. DNA for the CDR3: TGTGCCAGTAGTATTCGGGTGGGTTATGGCTACACCTTC.